The sequence of this TCR beta chain was determined in a study of blood T cell repertoires in COVID-19 (TCRdb year 2020). Some background on the complete study: Samples covering the acute and convalescent phases of COVID-19 were provided by collaborators in the United States, Italy and Spain. The material from the prospective study consisted of cDNA or gDNA derived from T cells, B-cell-depleted T cells, or PBMCs. Subjects who had been exposed to COVID-19, were actively infected with it, or had recovered from it provided the deeply sampled blood TCRbeta repertoires that made up the dataset. A freely available public database, intended as a resource for researchers studying the immune response to SARS-CoV-2, is where the repertoires were released. Samples came from the ongoing ImmuneRACE study (first 160 participants) plus 1,254 subjects from 6 global collaborators. The sample metadata nearly always contained a de-identified subject ID, COVID-19 status, age in years and sex. HLA class I and class II types, where available, came from metadata supplied by the sample provider rather than from assay-based typing.

TCRbeta CDR3 regions were amplified from genomic DNA by means of the immunoSEQ Assay, a bias-controlled multiplex PCR. In the authors' own workflow: The number of nucleated cells in each sample was estimated by amplification of reference gene primers within the assay. To quantify the absolute abundance of each unique TCRbeta CDR3 rearrangement, sequence reads were collapsed and filtered. Productive Simpson clonality was computed per sample as the square root of Simpson's diversity index over productive rearrangements. TCRdb re-hosts the immuneACCESS table, in-frame sequences only. Its copies lack some clones; in the studies checked, an unresolved V gene accounts for under half of them, and the cause for the rest is not known. The V and J calls and the clone size are those of that table, but D and trimming were determined from the DNA. Recorded for this sample are approximately 250,000 clones; about 87% of them occurred a single time. Around 1.3% of the sample rests with the top ten.

Enrolling through a virtual design, the prospective study's participants ranged in age from roughly 18 to 90 years and lived across 24 United States geographic areas. In the prospective study, participants were assigned to cohorts based on the clinical history participants reported in a screening survey and a study questionnaire. In the prospective study, mobile phlebotomists collected whole blood, serum and a nasopharyngeal or oropharyngeal swab from each participant. Additional blood draws and questionnaires over an approximately two-month period could optionally be provided by prospective study participants. Prospective study blood samples were shipped either frozen or at room temperature before DNA extraction. Study-wide findings and limitations: How much clinical and demographic metadata was included differed by source and by participant, and the metadata was provided uncurated.

As to this clone: What antigen it recognizes has not been identified. No clone much larger than this one lies a single base away; base qualities are absent.

V gives up 6 bases and J gives up 9 bases, and the segment between their germline ends measures 15 bases. Including cysteine and phenylalanine, the CDR3 has 13 amino acids. Here the CDR3 DNA is all that survives: 39 bases in frame from base 1. Via the germline V gene (reference sequence), CDR1 is LNHNV and CDR2 YYDKDF. The chain employs TRBV15 and TRBJ2-1; TRBD2 might be the D gene, on 5 matching bases. Sequences were obtained from PBMCs or T cells enriched from blood (not recorded which). The origin of this receptor is a woman in her 40s with acute COVID-19. The CDR3 protein sequence reads: CATSAWEKIEQFF. The DNA reads as follows: TGTGCCACCAGTGCTTGGGAGAAGATTGAGCAGTTCTTC.